This T cell receptor beta chain was documented in a study of blood T cells in healthy people across ages. Sample donors were healthy Caucasian individuals that came from Russia, aged about 6 to 95. The amount of total RNA extracted per sample was at least 5 micrograms. This clonotype has only one observation. This CDR3 has 15 residues. CDR1 and CDR2 (germline): LNHNV, YYDKDF (reference sequence). Trimming at V came to 3 bases and at J to 3 bases, leaving 6 bases not matched to a gene. A second about 7 to 12 cycle PCR used barcoded and J-beta primers. TCRdb processed the 5' RACE reads anew with MiXCR; each CDR3 protein has one entry. Of about 800,000 distinct CDR3 sequences listed, 20% to 25% are singletons. These data were likewise used in another study, on T cells of mothers and their children. Turning to that study: Sample barcodes and 2-4 random nucleotides came from the second PCR's M1S primer.

The sequence derives from a boy aged 10-17 years in good health. Material: blood. The chain couples TRBV15 to TRBJ2-3; 7 bases align to TRBD2. This CDR3 reads CATSSDPGGTDTQYF. In DNA form, the CDR3 reads TGTGCCACCAGCAGCGACCCCGGGGGGACAGATACGCAGTATTTT.